These 8 T cell receptor beta chains came from one sample sequenced in a study of shared clonotypes between healthy human individuals. Using immunoSEQ multiplex PCR, the repertoire was profiled, and TCRdb retains in-frame clones only, with some absent. The sample yields around 1.5 million clones, 95% to 99% seen once. The sequenced sample was naive CD4+ T cells sorted from blood. The subset is: CD45RA+ positively selected. These receptors were collected from a young man in good health.

This clone was counted a single time. The rearrangement joins TRBV30 to TRBJ2-3, with D uncertain. V dropped 1 base and J dropped 0 bases, with 8 bases sitting between them. Germline loops: CDR1 GTSNPN, CDR2 SVGIG (reference sequence). The CDR3 is 14 amino acids. CDR3 bases: TGTGCCTGGAGTGGGACGGTTAGCACAGATACGCAGTATTTT. It encodes CAWSGTVSTDTQYF.

This clone was detected only once. This chain connects TRBV11-2 to TRBJ2-3; 11 nucleotides line up with TRBD2. V shed 3 bases, J shed 0 bases, and the junction held 2 bases outside the gene matches. Per germline, CDR1 SGHAT and CDR2 FQNNGV. The CDR3 spans 16 residues. CDR3 in amino acids: CASSLGLAASTDTQYF. The CDR3 DNA reads as TGTGCCAGCAGCTTGGGACTAGCGGCTAGCACAGATACGCAGTATTTT.

V usage is TRBV9 and J usage is TRBJ2-3; tentatively, D is TRBD1 (6 bases). There are 15 residues in the CDR3. Trimming took 4 bases from V and 1 from J, leaving 13 bases between them. Germline V gives CDR1 SGDLS, CDR2 YYNGEE. For the CDR3, the DNA is TGTGCCAGCAGCCCAGGGGTTGGGGGCACAGATACGCAGTATTTT. As protein: CASSPGVGGTDTQYF.

As DNA, the CDR3 is TGTGCCAGCAGTCGACCGGGACTAGCGGGAATCGGTGAGCAGTTCTTC. It codes for CASSRPGLAGIGEQFF. V is TRBV11-2 and J is TRBJ2-1; TRBD2 matches at 13 bases. CDR1 SGHAT and CDR2 FQNNGV come from the germline V gene. The CDR3 covers 16 residues. Trimming cost V 6 bases and J 9 bases; bases outside gene matches: 11. Together with reference TRBV11-2 and TRBJ2-1, the CDR3 gives the full variable domain: EAGVAQSPRYKIIEKRQSVAFWCNPISGHATLYWYQQILGQGPKLLIQFQNNGVVDDSQLPKDRFSAERLKGVDSTLKIQPAKLEDSAVYLCASSRPGLAGIGEQFFGPGTRLTVL.

The chain joins TRBV10-1 to TRBJ1-5; 8 nucleotides match TRBD1. This CDR3 spans 14 amino acids. The V and J ends lost 7 bases and 2 bases, in that order; junction bases with no gene match: 4. Germline V CDR1 and CDR2: WNHNN, SYGVQD (reference sequence). The CDR3: CASNDRGGNQPQHF. CDR3 coding DNA: TGCGCCAGCAACGACAGGGGCGGCAATCAGCCCCAGCATTTT.

The rearrangement links TRBV2 to TRBJ1-1; D is possibly TRBD1 (6 bases). Germline lookup yields CDR1 SNHLY and CDR2 FYNNEI. CDR3 length: 13 amino acids. V gave up 0 bases and J gave up 9 bases, with 11 bases separating them. CDR3 in amino acids: CASSEAQGLKAFF. CDR3 bases: TGTGCCAGCAGTGAAGCACAGGGACTGAAAGCTTTCTTT.

Concerning this clone itself: Other DNA sequences in this sample translate to the same CDR3. V and J are TRBV5-4 and TRBJ2-7; D is undetermined. Germline V gene data show CDR1 as SGHNT and CDR2 as YYREEE (reference sequence). V lost 2 bases to trimming and J lost 1 base, with 7 bases between them. The CDR3 consists of 13 residues. CDR3 DNA: TGTGCCAGCAGCTTTGGGTCATCCTACGAGCAGTACTTC. Its protein is CASSFGSSYEQYF. The full variable domain, rest sourced from reference TRBV5-4 and TRBJ2-7, is ETGVTQSPTHLIKTRGQQVTLRCSSQSGHNTVSWYQQALGQGPQFIFQYYREEENGRGNFPPRFSGLQFPNYSSELNVNALELDDSALYLCASSFGSSYEQYFGPGTRLTVT.

This clone was recorded only once. The V gene is TRBV28, the J gene TRBJ2-1, with D perhaps being TRBD1 or TRBD2 (7 bases each). The CDR3 is made up of 15 amino acids. V lost 10 bases and J lost 2, with 18 bases in between. The germline V gene has CDR1 MDHEN and CDR2 SYDVKM. The CDR3 DNA reads TGTGCCAACTCCCAGGGGGGAGGGACCTACAATGAGCAGTTCTTC. Its protein is CANSQGGGTYNEQFF.